The source of this T cell receptor (beta chain) is a study of technical replicates of blood from a handful of donors. V was clipped by 2 bases and J by 1 base, with 11 bases between them. CDR1 and CDR2 (germline): SEHNR, FQNEAQ (reference sequence). The CDR3 is 15 amino acids. Only in-frame clones appear in the TCRdb table, and some are missing; sequencing was by immunoSEQ multiplex PCR. The profile shows about 84,000 clones, under 95% of them singletons. The sequence derives from a human donor in good health. Material for sequencing was T cells isolated from PBMCs. The V and J genes are TRBV7-9 and TRBJ1-1; D is undetermined. DNA for the CDR3: TGTGCCAGCAGCTTATCAGCGACCCGGAACACTGAAGCTTTCTTT. Its translation is CASSLSATRNTEAFF. Filled out from reference TRBV7-9 and TRBJ1-1, the complete variable domain reads DTGVSQNPRHKITKRGQNVTFRCDPISEHNRLYWYRQTLGQGPEFLTYFQNEAQLEKSRLLSDRFSAERPKGSFSTLEIQRTEQGDSAMYLCASSLSATRNTEAFFGQGTRLTVV.